These T cell receptor beta chains were read from a single sample in a study of blood T cells in healthy people across ages. From the 5' RACE reads, TCRdb called clonotypes with MiXCR, one entry per CDR3 protein. The sample has about 2 million distinct CDR3 sequences, less than 50% seen once; the top ten hold less than 2.5%. Input material: blood. Source of these receptors: a woman aged 40 to 50 in good health. Both conserved end residues are part of each CDR3. The order of the fields is clone size, V gene, J gene, D gene, CDR3 DNA, CDR3 protein. D genes are given only for firm matches. Size is omitted from some rows. Given values are once, few, many or a class for expanded clones.

.	TRBV10-2	TRBJ2-5	.	TGCGCCAGCCTCTCGGGGTACCAAGAGACCCAGTACTTC	CASLSGYQETQYF
.	TRBV12-3/TRBV12-4	TRBJ1-5	.	TGTGCCAGCAGTCCCGCAGGGGCTAGCAATCAGCCCCAGCATTTT	CASSPAGASNQPQHF
.	TRBV2	TRBJ1-2	.	TGTGCCAGCAGTGGAATGGGGGGAGGGGCAGTCGATGGCTACACCTTC	CASSGMGGGAVDGYTF
few	TRBV6-5	TRBJ2-3	.	TGTGCCGTAGGGGGACCCGATACGCAGTATTTT	CAVGGPDTQYF
.	TRBV11-1	TRBJ2-5	TRBD1	TGTGCCAGCAGCTCGTTGACAGGGGGCCAAGAGACCCAGTACTTC	CASSSLTGGQETQYF
.	TRBV15	TRBJ1-2	.	TGTGCCACCAGCAGAGATAAGGGAGGGGTGGGAGGCTACACCTTC	CATSRDKGGVGGYTF
few	TRBV28	TRBJ2-4	TRBD1	TGTGCCAGCAGTCTACTCGGGACAGGGGGGTACATTCAGTACTTC	CASSLLGTGGYIQYF
once	TRBV7-2	TRBJ2-5	TRBD1	TGTGCCAGCAGCGTCAGTTACAGGGGCAACAATGAGCAGTACTTC	CASSVSYRGNNEQYF
.	TRBV20-1	TRBJ1-1	.	TGCAGTGCTAGTCACCGAGACACAACTGAAGCTTTCTTT	CSASHRDTTEAFF
.	TRBV9	TRBJ2-5	.	TGTGCCAGCAGCGTAGGGGTCGGGGATGGGGAGACCCAGTACTTC	CASSVGVGDGETQYF
few	TRBV20-1	TRBJ2-7	.	TGCAGTGCTACCAGAGACAAGTACTACGAGCAGTACTTC	CSATRDKYYEQYF
.	TRBV6-1	TRBJ2-4	TRBD2	TGTGCCAGCAGTATTAACGGGGGGGCGAAGCTAGCCAAAAACATTCAGTACTTC	CASSINGGAKLAKNIQYF
.	TRBV20-1	TRBJ1-4	TRBD1	TGCAGTGCTAGGCCGACAGGGTGGGGGGAAAAACTGTTTTTT	CSARPTGWGEKLFF
few	TRBV20-1	TRBJ2-5	.	TGCAGTGCTAGCTTGGCGACCCAAGAGACCCAGTACTTC	CSASLATQETQYF
few	TRBV7-2	TRBJ2-7	.	TGTGCCAGCAGACGGGACGTCACCCAGTACTTC	CASRRDVTQYF
once	TRBV3-1	TRBJ2-3	.	TGTGCCAGCTCGACTAGTAGGGGGAGCACAGATACGCAGTATTTT	CASSTSRGSTDTQYF
.	TRBV7-9	TRBJ2-7	.	TGTGCCAGCAGCCCCGTCATTTTCCCCTACGAGCAGTACTTC	CASSPVIFPYEQYF
.	TRBV28	TRBJ2-7	.	TGTGCCAGCAGTTTTGGTGGAATCGGTTACGAGCAGTACTTC	CASSFGGIGYEQYF
.	TRBV18	TRBJ1-1	TRBD1	TGTGCCAGCGAGAAGGACAGGGCAGACACTGAAGCTTTCTTT	CASEKDRADTEAFF
few	TRBV3-1	TRBJ2-1	.	TGTGCCAGCAGCCATGGTTTAGGGGAGGTGTTCTTC	CASSHGLGEVFF
.	TRBV9	TRBJ1-2	TRBD1	TGTGCCAGCAGCGCCGACAGGGGGGAAGGGTATGGCTACACCTTC	CASSADRGEGYGYTF
.	TRBV28	TRBJ2-1	.	TGTGCCAGCAGTATGCTCGGGACTCACTCCTACAATGAGCAGTTCTTC	CASSMLGTHSYNEQFF
few	TRBV2	TRBJ2-1	TRBD2	TGTGCCAGCAGGCGCGGGCGGGGGGTAGCTGAGCAGTTCTTC	CASRRGRGVAEQFF
.	TRBV20-1	TRBJ2-5	TRBD1	TGCAGTGCTAGGGACGGGACAGCCTCCGAAGAGACCCAGTACTTC	CSARDGTASEETQYF
.	TRBV7-2	TRBJ2-7	.	TGTGCCAGCAGACCGGGCCTAGACAGGAACTACGAGCAGTACTTC	CASRPGLDRNYEQYF
.	TRBV11-2	TRBJ2-7	.	TGTGCCAGCAAAACCCCAAAGGGCGAGCAGTACTTC	CASKTPKGEQYF
.	TRBV6-1	TRBJ2-3	TRBD2	TGTGCCAGCAGTCCCTTAGTAGTAGCGGGACCCACAGATACGCAGTATTTT	CASSPLVVAGPTDTQYF
many	TRBV5-1	TRBJ2-7	.	TGTGCCAGCAGTTTAGGGCAGTCCTACGAGCAGTACTTC	CASSLGQSYEQYF
.	TRBV13	TRBJ2-3	.	TGTGCCAGCAGTACCGAACCACCCGGGACTTACAGCACAGATACGCAGTATTTT	CASSTEPPGTYSTDTQYF
.	TRBV24-1	TRBJ2-1	.	TGTGCCACCAGTCGGTACGGCAATGAGCAGTTCTTC	CATSRYGNEQFF